Sequencing of this TCR beta chain was carried out in a study of PD-1 blockade in classical Hodgkin lymphoma (dated by TCRdb to 2020 to 2021). For the study in its entirety: Nivolumab dosing was 3 mg/kg intravenously every 2 weeks, continuing until either disease progression or unacceptable toxicity. To define a peripheral blood immune signature of response to PD-1 blockade in classical Hodgkin lymphoma, the study combined TCR beta sequencing with CyTOF.

Results and caveats for the whole study, not just this receptor: Among trial patients, those achieving complete response had baseline diversity similar to that of newly diagnosed patients, while diversity was significantly lower in partial responders and progressors. Only a single clinical trial cohort was studied, and what caused the repertoire differences, possibly disease activity or prior therapy, remained undefined. Newly diagnosed patients were reported to have lower baseline TCR diversity than healthy donors, and relapsed/refractory patients were reported to have lower baseline TCR diversity still. A significant rise by C4D1 was seen in CD4+ but not CD8+ TCR diversity (p=0.0027 vs p=0.16), with the rise being most apparent in complete responders (p=0.02). Diversity was lower in patients who began nivolumab less than 1 year after ASCT, so these patients were left out of later analyses to avoid confounding by immune reconstitution.

This clone was found once. Its antigen is not yet known. No much larger clonotype is one base removed from it; base qualities were not supplied. Interpreted using the paper, the time point label stands for: cycle 4 day 1 (C4D1), after five to seven weeks of nivolumab. Every trial patient had relapsed following autologous stem cell transplantation, and prior brentuximab vedotin exposure was what differed among cohorts A, B and C. The trial cohort included fewer than 60 patients with relapsed/refractory classical Hodgkin lymphoma, and each patient had a best overall response of complete response, partial response or progressive disease. In the multi-cohort phase II CheckMate 205 trial, trial patients received single-agent nivolumab. An independent review committee assessed best overall response by applying the 2007 International Working Group response criteria. Trial PBMCs were obtained immediately prior to nivolumab initiation (C1D1) and on therapy at cycle 2 day 1 and cycle 4 day 1. Peripheral blood was collected in 8 mL Vacutainer Cell Preparation Tubes, from which PBMCs were isolated by centrifugation and then cryopreserved.

V and J are truncated by 0 bases and 5 bases respectively, leaving an intervening sequence of 8 bases. For CDR1 and CDR2, the germline V gene lists SGHRS and YFSETQ. The CDR3, cysteine through phenylalanine, is 14 amino acids long. Solely the CDR3 DNA is kept, with 42 bases framed from the first base. Genomic DNA was extracted with the Qiagen DNeasy kit from unsorted PBMCs and from negatively selected CD4+ and CD8+ fractions. TCR beta CDR3 regions were subjected to amplification by immunoSEQ multiplex PCR with primers that anneal to V and J segments. A synthetic immune receptor repertoire was used to minimize amplification bias, and any residual bias was removed computationally once sequencing was done. On the study's bioinformatics: Repertoire diversity was quantified as the Shannon entropy index using custom Python scripts. The unsorted, CD4+ and CD8+ repertoires were each analyzed separately, with the exception of combined analyses, where CD4+ and CD8+ sequences were merged in silico. Clonal expansion was defined as a frequency increase of at least 2-fold after treatment compared with C1D1, and clones undetected at baseline were assigned a pseudocount of 0.5. Clones with 0 or 1 copy at C1D1 were classified as singleton clones, and clones with 2 or more copies were classified as non-singleton clones. By matching protein sequences in sorted samples from the same patient, clones expanded in unsorted samples were annotated as CD4+, CD8+ or unknown. Wilcoxon tests were applied to paired samples to test diversity changes from C1D1 to C4D1. TCRdb carries this immuneACCESS record with in-frame sequences only. Its versions omit some clonotypes, under half of them owing to an unresolved V gene in the studies checked, with the rest unexplained. For V, J and clone size, that table is used; D and trimming come from the DNA. Here the sample has about 47,000 clones; nearly 80% occur a single time. In total, the top ten clones hold 15% to 20% of the sample.

Here the chain combines TRBV5-1 and TRBJ1-4, with TRBD1 as a weak D call on 5 bases. The TCR sequence derives from a human donor with classical Hodgkin lymphoma. The sample in question was peripheral blood mononuclear cells (PBMCs), obtained before the fourth cycle of nivolumab. The encoded CDR3 is CASSLEAGNEKLFF. The DNA sequence is TGCGCCAGCAGCTTGGAGGCAGGGAATGAAAAACTGTTTTTT. With the portions outside the CDR3 filled from the reference TRBV5-1 and TRBJ1-4 genes, the complete variable region becomes KAGVTQTPRYLIKTRGQQVTLSCSPISGHRSVSWYQQTPGQGLQFLFEYFSETQRNKGNFPGRFSGRQFSNSRSEMNVSTLELGDSALYLCASSLEAGNEKLFFGSGTQLSVL.